One sample yielded the 8 T cell receptor beta chains listed below, sequenced in a study of blood T cell repertoires in COVID-19. Assay used: immunoSEQ multiplex PCR; TCRdb lists only in-frame clones, some missing. The data hold under 90,000 clones, with 70% to 90% observed a single time. Sequenced material: peripheral blood. These receptors were obtained from a woman between 45 and 65 years old with COVID-19, enrolled during active disease.

The rearrangement joins TRBV4-1 to TRBJ2-2; TRBD2 matches 10 bases. The V segment lost 3 bases and the J segment 9 bases; nucleotides outside the gene matches: 7. There are 15 residues in the CDR3. Per germline, CDR1 MGHRA and CDR2 YSYEKL. CDR3 residues: CASSHPGTSVRELFF. Here the CDR3 DNA reads TGCGCCAGCAGCCACCCTGGGACTAGCGTACGGGAGCTGTTTTTT.

This sequence joins TRBV21-1 and TRBJ2-7; TRBD1 is taken as the D call from the table, unchecked against the DNA. TRBV21-1 is assigned pseudogene status. CDR3 length equals 19 residues. The CDR3 loop is CASSKNSPEDRHLTYEQYF. Here the CDR3 DNA reads TGTGCCAGCAGCAAAAACAGCCCTGAGGACAGGCATTTGACCTACGAGCAGTACTTC.

This clone occurred a few times. The chain employs TRBV5-1 and TRBJ2-1; 7 nucleotides agree with TRBD2. Germline V CDR1 and CDR2: SGHRS, YFSETQ. V shed 2 bases and J 5 bases; nucleotides not matched to a gene: 10. CDR3 size: 16 residues. The DNA for the CDR3 is TGCGCCAGCAGCTTAGGTCGGCGGGAGCGTCACAATGAGCAGTTCTTC. Protein sequence: CASSLGRRERHNEQFF.

The chain couples TRBV5-4 to TRBJ1-3, with D perhaps matching TRBD1 (5 bases). CDR3 length: 15 residues. The germline V and J ends were trimmed by 0 bases and 2 bases, with 9 bases remaining between them. CDR1 and CDR2 (germline): SGHNT, YYREEE (reference sequence). In nucleotides, the CDR3 is TGTGCCAGCAGCTTGGAGGGGAACCCTGGAAACACCATATATTTT. Its translation: CASSLEGNPGNTIYF. Drawing the rest from reference TRBV5-4 and TRBJ1-3, the complete variable domain is ETGVTQSPTHLIKTRGQQVTLRCSSQSGHNTVSWYQQALGQGPQFIFQYYREEENGRGNFPPRFSGLQFPNYSSELNVNALELDDSALYLCASSLEGNPGNTIYFGEGSWLTVV.

The chain employs TRBV27 and TRBJ1-4; D is possibly TRBD1 (6 bases). Germline CDR1 and CDR2: MNHEY and SMNVEV (reference sequence). With 6 bases removed from V and 6 bases from J, the gap between germline ends came to 17 bases. This CDR3 has 15 residues. In nucleotides, the CDR3 is TGTGCCAGCAGAATTTGGGGAGGGGGTGATGAAAAACTGTTTTTT. Its translation: CASRIWGGGDEKLFF.

The gene calls are TRBV7-3 and TRBJ2-2, with D hard to call. Germline assignment: CDR1 SGHTA and CDR2 FQGTGA. This CDR3 contains 17 residues. V was trimmed by 1 base and J by 1 base, leaving 13 bases between them. This chain's CDR3 is CASSLIPPVMNTGELFF. DNA for the CDR3: TGTGCCAGCAGCTTAATCCCACCAGTTATGAACACCGGGGAGCTGTTTTTT. The full variable domain, in which reference TRBV7-3 and TRBJ2-2 provide the parts outside the CDR3, is GAGVSQTPSNKVTEKGKYVELRCDPISGHTALYWYRQSLGQGPEFLIYFQGTGAADDSGLPNDRFFAVRPEGSVSTLKIQRTERGDSAVYLCASSLIPPVMNTGELFFGEGSRLTVL.

The rearrangement uses TRBV3-1 (or the pseudogene TRBV3-2) and TRBJ2-1, with 13 bases aligning to TRBD2. The V and J ends lost 3 bases and 9 bases, in that order; junction bases with no gene match: 5. Germline values: CDR1 LGHDT, CDR2 YNNKEL (reference sequence). This CDR3 has 15 amino acids. CDR3 region: CASSQPGLAGSEQFF. CDR3 DNA sequence: TGTGCCAGCAGCCAGCCGGGACTAGCGGGATCTGAGCAGTTCTTC.

V usage is TRBV19 and J usage is TRBJ1-6, with 8 bases fitting TRBD1. CDR1 and CDR2 (germline): LNHDA, SQIVND (reference sequence). V trimming: 4 bases; J trimming: 5 bases; junction bases outside the gene matches: 10. This CDR3 spans 17 amino acids. The CDR3 DNA reads TGTGCCAGTAGTAAAGCTGCGAGGACAGGGAATAATTCACCCCTCCACTTT. Protein: CASSKAARTGNNSPLHF.